The TCR beta chain under discussion was sequenced for a study of CDR3 diversity in severe acne. A single record per CDR3 protein comes from TCRdb applying MiXCR to the PCR reads. The table has fewer than 90,000 distinct CDR3 sequences, approximately 51% seen once. This clonotype occurred a few times. Germline CDR1 is WSHSY and CDR2 is SAAADI. The CDR3 contains 12 residues. Between the trimmed V and J ends, which lost 8 bases and 1 base, there was a span of 8 bases. Source material: blood. This receptor was obtained from a male donor in good health, without acne. The genes are TRBV10-2 and TRBJ1-1; D is unclear. The CDR3 region is CASGDPNTEAFF. CDR3 nucleotides: TGCGCCAGCGGAGACCCGAACACTGAAGCTTTCTTT.